These T cell receptor beta chains were read from a single sample in a study of cytomegalovirus exposure and HLA in healthy donors. Here immunoSEQ multiplex PCR was the method, and the copy in TCRdb shows in-frame clones only, minus some. Of approximately 170,000 clones listed, about 84% are singletons. Sequences were obtained from PBMCs. The receptors stem from a man aged 50 to 59 in good health and CMV-seropositive. Both conserved end residues are part of each CDR3. A D gene is named only where the DNA matches it firmly. Clone size is shown for a subset of rows, as once, few, many or a class of expanded clone.

V	size	D	J	DNA	CDR3
TRBV5-1	once	-	TRBJ1-4	TGCGCCAGCTCGCTGGGGGGGACTGAAAAACTGTTTTTT	CASSLGGTEKLFF
TRBV29-1	-	-	TRBJ1-2	TGCAGCGCTGAGCCCTCACCGGACTTCTATGGCTACACCTTC	CSAEPSPDFYGYTF
TRBV18	-	TRBD1	TRBJ1-5	TGTGCCAGCTCACCACAGGGGGCTGACAATCAGCCCCAGCATTTT	CASSPQGADNQPQHF
TRBV6-5	-	TRBD1	TRBJ2-6	TGTGCCAGCAGTTATGCGAGGGGGCGCGGGGCCAACGTCCTGACTTTC	CASSYARGRGANVLTF
TRBV9	-	TRBD1	TRBJ2-3	TGTGCCAGCAGCTCCTGGGACAGCGCACTCACAGATACGCAGTATTTT	CASSSWDSALTDTQYF
TRBV5-1	-	-	TRBJ2-1	TGCGCCAGCAGCTTACTTAATGAGCAGTTCTTC	CASSLLNEQFF
TRBV7-9	few	-	TRBJ2-1	TGTGCCAGCAGCCCTCCGGGAGTCCCCTACAATGAGCAGTTCTTC	CASSPPGVPYNEQFF
TRBV2	-	-	TRBJ1-5	TGTGCCAGCAGGGAAATCTATAGCAATCAGCCCCAGCATTTT	CASREIYSNQPQHF
TRBV27	-	-	TRBJ1-4	TGTGCCAGCAGTTCGGTTGAAAAACTGTTTTTT	CASSSVEKLFF
TRBV5-6	once	TRBD1	TRBJ1-2	TGTGCCAGCAGCACTCGACAGGGGGTTCGTTATGGCTACACCTTC	CASSTRQGVRYGYTF
TRBV5-1	few	-	TRBJ2-3	TGCGCCAGCAGCTTGGCAGGGTATAGCACAGATACGCAGTATTTT	CASSLAGYSTDTQYF
TRBV11-2	few	-	TRBJ1-1	TGTGCCAGCAGCCTAAAAATGGGAGTGAACACTGAAGCTTTCTTT	CASSLKMGVNTEAFF
TRBV28	-	-	TRBJ1-6	TGTGCCAGCAGTTTGATTCCAACCCAGAATTCACCCCTCCACTTT	CASSLIPTQNSPLHF
TRBV7-8	-	-	TRBJ1-5	TGTGCCAGCAGCTTACTGGTGACACGACAATCTTATAGCAATCAGCCCCAGCATTTT	CASSLLVTRQSYSNQPQHF
TRBV6-1	few	TRBD1	TRBJ2-1	TGTGCCAGCAGTGAGGGACAGGGCCGCTTCTACAATGAGCAGTTCTTC	CASSEGQGRFYNEQFF
TRBV2	-	-	TRBJ2-5	TGTGCCAGCAGTGCCAAAAACCAAGAGACCCAGTACTTC	CASSAKNQETQYF
TRBV5-4	-	TRBD1	TRBJ2-1	TGTGCCAGCGGGGGACAGGGCAGCTACAATGAGCAGTTCTTC	CASGGQGSYNEQFF
TRBV7-2	-	-	TRBJ2-3	TGTGCCAGCAGCTTAAGCGGAGATACGCAGTATTTT	CASSLSGDTQYF
TRBV21-1	-	-	TRBJ2-1	TGTGCCAGCCCCGAGGCTCTAGCGGACCTTTACAATGAGCAGTTCTTC	CASPEALADLYNEQFF
TRBV5-4	-	TRBD1	TRBJ1-4	TGTGCCAGCAGCATAAACCGGGACAGTGCTAATGAAAAACTGTTTTTT	CASSINRDSANEKLFF
TRBV5-1	-	TRBD2	TRBJ2-2	TGCGCCAGCAGCTTCTCGGGACTAGCGAACACCGGGGAGCTGTTTTTT	CASSFSGLANTGELFF
TRBV30	-	-	TRBJ1-1	TGTGCCTGGAGTGTACAAGTGAACACTGAAGCTTTCTTT	CAWSVQVNTEAFF
TRBV6-5	-	-	TRBJ2-3	TGTGCCAGCAGTTGGGCCGGTAGCACAGATACGCAGTATTTT	CASSWAGSTDTQYF
TRBV7-6	-	-	TRBJ2-7	TGTGCCAGCAGCCTCCTCCGCGGCGGAAACGAGCAGTACTTC	CASSLLRGGNEQYF
TRBV9	-	TRBD1	TRBJ1-1	TGTGCCAGCAGCCCCAGGACAGGGTGGGGTGTTGAAGCTTTCTTT	CASSPRTGWGVEAFF
TRBV6-1	once	TRBD1	TRBJ2-7	TGTGCCAGTACTCCGGGACAGGGGGTTTGGGAGCAGTACTTC	CASTPGQGVWEQYF
TRBV5-4	few	TRBD2	TRBJ2-1	TGTGCCCAATCAGCGGGACTTTCGAATGAGCAGTTCTTC	CAQSAGLSNEQFF
TRBV4-1	-	TRBD2	TRBJ2-7	TGCGCCAGCAGCCAAGATTTGGGACTAACATACGAGCAGTACTTC	CASSQDLGLTYEQYF
TRBV7-6	once	TRBD2	TRBJ2-7	TGTGCCAGCAGCTTAGCCGGACTAGCGGGCCTCTACGAGCAGTACTTC	CASSLAGLAGLYEQYF
TRBV7-8	-	TRBD2	TRBJ2-7	TGTGCCAGCAGCTGGGGGAGGGGAAACTACGAGCAGTACTTC	CASSWGRGNYEQYF
TRBV7-6	-	-	TRBJ2-7	TGTGCCAGCAGCCCTGCCCCCAGCTCCTACGAGCAGTACTTC	CASSPAPSSYEQYF
TRBV2	-	-	TRBJ2-1	TGTGCCAGCAGCCCCCTAGCGATCTCCTACAATGAGCAGTTCTTC	CASSPLAISYNEQFF